This T cell receptor beta chain appears in the sequencing data of a study of low-dose radiotherapy and immunotherapy resistance in tumors. At the level of the study: A dose of 1 Gy per fraction every two weeks went to Cohort 2, totaling 13 Gy over 26 weeks. Each patient took aspirin at a dose of 300 mg by mouth once daily over the course of four cycles, with dosing beginning on cycle 1 day 1.

From germline, CDR1 is MDHEN and CDR2 SYDVKM. V was trimmed by 7 bases and J by 0 bases, leaving 16 bases between them. This CDR3 is 16 amino acids long. Covering alpha and beta chains, TRAV- and TRBV-specific primers were used for the first-strand cDNA. A roughly 20-cycle PCR with a constant-region primer and V-primer adapter amplified TCRs. TCRdb re-called the reads with MiXCR, one entry per CDR3 protein. Among 9,500 to 15,000 distinct CDR3 sequences listed, over 60% were seen once. The chain links TRBV28 to TRBJ1-5, with D maybe TRBD1 (6 bases). This clonotype originated in a human donor with advanced metastatic prostate, ovarian, gallbladder or colorectal cancer (not recorded which). This table probably holds off-target reads from a library built for another chain. In nucleotides, the CDR3 is TGTGCCAGCACAGGAGGGGGTCTCTCTAGCAATCAGCCCCAGCATTTT. Its translation: CASTGGGLSSNQPQHF.